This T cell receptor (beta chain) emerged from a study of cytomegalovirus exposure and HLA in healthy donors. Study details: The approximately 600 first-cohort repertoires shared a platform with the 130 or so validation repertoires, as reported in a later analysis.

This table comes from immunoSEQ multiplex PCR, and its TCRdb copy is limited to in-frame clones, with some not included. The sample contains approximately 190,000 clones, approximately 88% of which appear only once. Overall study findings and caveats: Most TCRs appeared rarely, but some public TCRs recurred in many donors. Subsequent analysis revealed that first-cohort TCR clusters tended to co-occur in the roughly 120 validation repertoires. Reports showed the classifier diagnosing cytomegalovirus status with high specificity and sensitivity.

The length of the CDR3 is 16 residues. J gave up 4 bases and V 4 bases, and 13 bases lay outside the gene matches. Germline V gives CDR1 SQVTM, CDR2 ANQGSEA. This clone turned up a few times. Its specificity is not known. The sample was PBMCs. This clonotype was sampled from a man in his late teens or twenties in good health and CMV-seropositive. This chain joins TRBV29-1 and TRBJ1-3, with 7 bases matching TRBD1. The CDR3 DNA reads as TGCAGCGTTGGCTCCGACAGGGCCCTGTGGGGAAACACCATATATTTT. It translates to CSVGSDRALWGNTIYF.